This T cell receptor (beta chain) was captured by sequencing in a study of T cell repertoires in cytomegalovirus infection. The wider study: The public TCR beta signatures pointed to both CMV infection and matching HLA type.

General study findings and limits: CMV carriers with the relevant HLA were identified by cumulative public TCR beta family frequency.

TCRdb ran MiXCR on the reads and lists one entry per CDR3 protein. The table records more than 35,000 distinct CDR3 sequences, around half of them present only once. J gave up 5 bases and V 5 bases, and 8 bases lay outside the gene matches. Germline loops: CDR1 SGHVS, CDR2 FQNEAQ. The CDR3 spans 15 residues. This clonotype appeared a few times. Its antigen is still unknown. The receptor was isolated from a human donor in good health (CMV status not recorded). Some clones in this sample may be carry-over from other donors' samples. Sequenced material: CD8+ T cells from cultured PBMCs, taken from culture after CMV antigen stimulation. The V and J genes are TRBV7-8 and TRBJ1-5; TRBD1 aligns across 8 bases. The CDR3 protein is CASSQRTGRDQPQHF. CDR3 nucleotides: TGTGCCAGCAGCCAGCGGACAGGGCGAGATCAGCCCCAGCATTTT.